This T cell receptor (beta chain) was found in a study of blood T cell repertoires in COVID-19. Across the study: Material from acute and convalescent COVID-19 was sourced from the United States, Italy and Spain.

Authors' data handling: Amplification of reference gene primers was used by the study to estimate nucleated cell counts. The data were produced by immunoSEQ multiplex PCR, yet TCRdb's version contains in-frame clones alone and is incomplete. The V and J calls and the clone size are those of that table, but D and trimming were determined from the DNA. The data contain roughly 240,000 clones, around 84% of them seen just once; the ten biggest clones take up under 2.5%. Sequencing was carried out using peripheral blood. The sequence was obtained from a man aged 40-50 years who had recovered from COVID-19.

The CDR3 coding sequence is TGTGCCAGCAGTGATTGGGCTGGACAGGGCGCGCAAGAGACCCAGTACTTC. Its translation: CASSDWAGQGAQETQYF. The rearrangement uses TRBV2 and TRBJ2-5; the match to TRBD1 covers 8 bases. This CDR3 comprises 17 residues. The V gene end was trimmed by 3 bases and the J gene end by 2 bases; junction bases not matched to a gene: 11. Looked up from germline, CDR1 is SNHLY and CDR2 is FYNNEI.